Presented here are 27 T cell receptor beta chains from one specimen sequenced in a study of blood T cell repertoires in COVID-19. Only in-frame clones appear in the TCRdb table, and some are missing; sequencing was by immunoSEQ multiplex PCR. The data contain 100,000 to 150,000 clones, approximately 91% of them seen just once; the ten biggest clones take up approximately 1.1%. The sample taken for sequencing was peripheral blood. These receptors were taken from a woman older than 75 with acute or convalescent COVID-19.

The J gene is TRBJ1-2, the V gene TRBV7-9; tentatively, D is TRBD1 (6 bases). The CDR3 has 14 amino acids. Per germline, CDR1 SEHNR and CDR2 FQNEAQ (reference sequence). V lost 5 bases to trimming and J lost 8 bases, with 18 bases between them. CDR3 protein: CASSPNRGAEGYTF. For the CDR3, the DNA is TGTGCCAGCAGCCCAAATCGGGGGGCAGAGGGCTACACCTTC. The variable domain in full, with the rest retrieved from reference TRBV7-9 and TRBJ1-2, is DTGVSQNPRHKITKRGQNVTFRCDPISEHNRLYWYRQTLGQGPEFLTYFQNEAQLEKSRLLSDRFSAERPKGSFSTLEIQRTEQGDSAMYLCASSPNRGAEGYTFGSGTRLTVV.

The chain joins TRBV7-2 to TRBJ1-2; 9 nucleotides match TRBD1. Germline lookup yields CDR1 SGHTA and CDR2 FQGNSA. Germline trimming cut 4 bases from V and 1 base from J; bases unmatched to any gene: 4. The CDR3 has 15 amino acids. CDR3 nucleotides: TGTGCCAGCAGCTCCGGACAGGGGATTAACTATGGCTACACCTTC. The encoded protein is CASSSGQGINYGYTF. Complete variable domain (other parts from reference TRBV7-2 and TRBJ1-2): GAGVSQSPSNKVTEKGKDVELRCDPISGHTALYWYRQSLGQGLEFLIYFQGNSAPDKSGLPSDRFSAERTGGSVSTLTIQRTQQEDSAVYLCASSSGQGINYGYTFGSGTRLTVV.

J is TRBJ2-7 and V is TRBV15, with TRBD1 as a possible D gene (6 bases). Germline V gives CDR1 LNHNV, CDR2 YYDKDF (reference sequence). CDR3 length: 15 residues. The V end lost 5 bases, the J end lost 3 bases, and 17 bases lay between the germline ends. In nucleotides, the CDR3 is TGTGCCACCAGCCGAGGTGGTGGGGACAACTACGAGCAGTACTTC. Residues: CATSRGGGDNYEQYF.

The table lists this clone with a count of one. The chain links TRBV19 to TRBJ2-5, with D maybe TRBD1 (6 bases). The CDR3 covers 13 residues. V dropped 3 bases and J dropped 5 bases, with 10 bases sitting between them. Germline V gene lookup returns CDR1 LNHDA and CDR2 SQIVND (reference sequence). The CDR3 nucleotides are TGTGCCAGTAGTATCCAGGGGTTGGAGACCCAGTACTTC. This sequence encodes CASSIQGLETQYF.

The V call is TRBV12-3 or TRBV12-4, the J call TRBJ2-7, with a possible D match to TRBD1 (5 bases). CDR3 length equals 13 residues. Deletions cut 3 bases from V and 1 base from J, with 7 bases between. CDR3 DNA sequence: TGTGCCAGCAGTTTGGGGCAGTCCTACGAGCAGTACTTC. This gives the protein CASSLGQSYEQYF.

V usage is TRBV25-1 and J usage is TRBJ1-2; no definite D call. The CDR3 contains 12 residues. Deletions cut 4 bases from V and 7 bases from J, with 10 bases between. Looked up from germline, CDR1 is MGHDK and CDR2 is SYGVNS. CDR3 in amino acids: CASSAGVSGYTF. CDR3 nucleotides: TGTGCCAGCAGTGCCGGGGTTTCTGGCTACACCTTC.

The rearrangement uses TRBV9 and TRBJ1-6; 10 nucleotides match TRBD1. CDR1 is SGDLS and CDR2 is YYNGEE in the germline V gene. V was pared by 0 bases and J by 8 bases, with 5 bases of the junction left unmatched. The CDR3 is made up of 16 amino acids. CDR3 region: CASSVEGQGRYSPLHF. CDR3 DNA: TGTGCCAGCAGCGTAGAGGGACAGGGGCGTTATTCACCCCTCCACTTT.

A single count supports this clone. The chain couples TRBV10-3 to TRBJ2-2; 12 bases map to TRBD2. Per the germline V gene, CDR1 is ENHRY and CDR2 is SYGVKD. The CDR3 consists of 16 residues. The V and J ends lost 6 bases and 5 bases, in that order; junction bases with no gene match: 7. The CDR3 DNA reads TGTGCCATCAGCAGACTAGCGGGAGAGGAAACCGGGGAGCTGTTTTTT. Residues: CAISRLAGEETGELFF.

This clone appeared a few times. This chain uses TRBV7-2 with TRBJ1-2, with D possibly matching TRBD1 (6 bases). The germline V gene encodes CDR1 SGHTA and CDR2 FQGNSA. The germline V and J ends were trimmed by 1 base and 4 bases, with 13 bases remaining between them. CDR3 length equals 15 residues. The CDR3 sequence: CASSLEVQQGYGYTF. DNA of the CDR3: TGTGCCAGCAGCTTAGAGGTCCAACAGGGCTATGGCTACACCTTC.

This clone came up a few times. V gene TRBV7-3 combines with J gene TRBJ1-3; 7 bases line up with TRBD1. Germline V CDR1 and CDR2: SGHTA, FQGTGA. V gave up 2 bases and J gave up 0 bases; unmatched junction bases: 1. The CDR3 sequence is 15 residues long. CDR3 residues: CASSLQGGSGNTIYF. The CDR3, as DNA: TGTGCCAGCAGCTTACAGGGGGGCTCTGGAAACACCATATATTTT. Variable domain in full (rest from reference TRBV7-3 and TRBJ1-3): GAGVSQTPSNKVTEKGKYVELRCDPISGHTALYWYRQSLGQGPEFLIYFQGTGAADDSGLPNDRFFAVRPEGSVSTLKIQRTERGDSAVYLCASSLQGGSGNTIYFGEGSWLTVV.

The rearrangement uses TRBV5-1 and TRBJ2-2; 7 bases are shared with TRBD2. This CDR3 is built from 15 residues. Germline CDR1 SGHRS, CDR2 YFSETQ. After removal of 3 bases from V and 0 bases from J, the junction contained 2 bases not matched to a gene. The CDR3 bases are TGCGCCAGCAGCTGGGGGGGATCGAACACCGGGGAGCTGTTTTTT. It is translated as CASSWGGSNTGELFF.

This chain connects TRBV6-5 to TRBJ1-3, with D hard to call. Germline CDR1 and CDR2: MNHEY and SVGAGI. V lost 7 bases and J 9 bases, leaving 13 bases between the germline ends. The CDR3 spans 12 residues. DNA of the CDR3: TGTGCCAGCATGGGAATGGAGGGCACCATATATTTT. It specifies CASMGMEGTIYF.

The table lists this clone with a few counts. The genes are TRBV19 and TRBJ1-1; 12 bases fit TRBD1. The CDR3 covers 15 residues. Germline V gene lookup returns CDR1 LNHDA and CDR2 SQIVND (reference sequence). Trimming removed 4 bases from V and 5 bases from J; junction bases left unmatched: 5. CDR3 sequence: CASSRDRGRGTEAFF. The CDR3 bases are TGTGCCAGTAGTAGGGACAGGGGGCGCGGTACTGAAGCTTTCTTT.

Ten or more counts support this clone. The chain couples TRBV12-3 or TRBV12-4 to TRBJ2-1; a possible D gene is TRBD1 (5 bases). Trimming took off 1 base at V and 8 bases at J, with 9 bases between the two ends. The CDR3 has 13 amino acids. In nucleotides, the CDR3 is TGTGCCAGCAGTTTAGATTGGGGCGATGAGCAGTTCTTC. It is translated as CASSLDWGDEQFF.

J is TRBJ1-2 and V is TRBV5-5; D might be TRBD1 (5 bases). The V end was cut by 5 bases, the J end by 8 bases, with 22 bases between. CDR1 and CDR2 (germline): SGHKS, YYEKEE (reference sequence). This CDR3 is 15 amino acids long. CDR3 sequence (DNA): TGTGCCAGCAGTGGGGCCCGGGTAGCCCCGGAGGGCTACACCTTC. This sequence encodes CASSGARVAPEGYTF.

This clone was seen more than once but under ten times. The genes are TRBV7-9 and TRBJ2-5; D not certain. With 2 bases removed from V and 9 bases from J, the gap between germline ends came to 13 bases. The length of the CDR3 is 13 residues. Germline CDR1 SEHNR, CDR2 FQNEAQ (reference sequence). CDR3 region: CASSLLSNQAQYF. The CDR3 bases are TGTGCCAGCAGCTTATTGAGCAACCAAGCCCAGTACTTC.

CDR3 sequence (DNA): TGCGCCAGCAGCTCGTTAGCGGGAGGGAACACCGGGGAGCTGTTTTTT. Protein product: CASSSLAGGNTGELFF. This rearrangement joins TRBV5-1 to TRBJ2-2; 10 bases agree with TRBD2. Germline values: CDR1 SGHRS, CDR2 YFSETQ. The CDR3 is made up of 16 amino acids. Trimming removed 3 bases from V and 1 base from J; junction bases left unmatched: 3.

The chain is built from TRBV5-1 and TRBJ1-6; 8 bases are a match to TRBD1. CDR1 is SGHRS, CDR2 YFSETQ, per germline. The CDR3 is 16 amino acids. Trimming cost V 1 base and J 7 bases; bases outside gene matches: 7. The CDR3 DNA follows: TGCGCCAGCAGCTTGTCATGGGACAGGAGAAATTCACCCCTCCACTTT. This translates into CASSLSWDRRNSPLHF.

V and J are TRBV7-9 and TRBJ2-3, with D uncertain. In germline, CDR1 is SEHNR, CDR2 FQNEAQ (reference sequence). Between the trimmed V and J ends, which lost 3 bases and 7 bases, there was a span of 17 bases. This CDR3 is built from 15 residues. CDR3 nucleotide sequence: TGTGCCAGCAGCTTGAACCAACAGCAGCCCCATACGCAGTATTTT. Protein sequence: CASSLNQQQPHTQYF.

This clone showed up just once. The chain couples TRBV15 to TRBJ1-2, with D possibly matching TRBD1 (6 bases). This CDR3 has 16 amino acids. The germline V gene has CDR1 LNHNV and CDR2 YYDKDF (reference sequence). The V and J ends lost 0 bases and 5 bases respectively, with 16 bases between them. CDR3 nucleotide sequence: TGTGCCACCAGCAGAGAGACGGGGGGCCCGAGGTATGGCTACACCTTC. This sequence encodes CATSRETGGPRYGYTF. The complete variable domain, with remaining parts taken from reference TRBV15 and TRBJ1-2, reads DAMVIQNPRYQVTQFGKPVTLSCSQTLNHNVMYWYQQKSSQAPKLLFHYYDKDFNNEADTPDNFQSRRPNTSFCFLDIRSPGLGDTAMYLCATSRETGGPRYGYTFGSGTRLTVV.

The sample holds a few counts of this clone. The V gene is TRBV4-2, the J gene TRBJ2-3; D ambiguous. This CDR3 region has 16 residues. V lost 1 base, J lost 1 base, and 12 bases lay in between. Per the germline V gene, CDR1 is LGHNA and CDR2 is YNFKEQ. The CDR3 DNA reads as TGTGCCAGCAGCCAAGCTACAGCAAGAGGCACAGATACGCAGTATTTT. Translation: CASSQATARGTDTQYF.

V gene TRBV7-2 combines with J gene TRBJ1-2; D is possibly TRBD1 (5 bases). V was clipped by 7 bases and J by 4 bases, with 16 bases between them. The CDR3 consists of 14 residues. CDR1 SGHTA and CDR2 FQGNSA come from the germline V gene. The CDR3 is CASTLLRGGYGYTF. The CDR3 nucleotides are TGTGCCAGCACCCTACTGAGGGGAGGCTATGGCTACACCTTC.

V usage is TRBV10-3 and J usage is TRBJ1-3; 9 positions match TRBD1. Germline V gives CDR1 ENHRY, CDR2 SYGVKD. With 1 base clipped from V and 0 bases from J, the junction kept 4 bases outside the gene matches. The CDR3 length is 17 residues. The CDR3, as DNA: TGTGCCATCAGTGAGTTGGACAGGGGATTCTCTGGAAACACCATATATTTT. Translated, it gives CAISELDRGFSGNTIYF.

The V gene is TRBV28, the J gene TRBJ2-5; 7 positions match TRBD1. The germline V gene encodes CDR1 MDHEN and CDR2 SYDVKM. CDR3 length: 15 amino acids. V lost 5 bases, J lost 1 base, and 7 bases stayed unmatched. The CDR3 region is CASSNRGSFQETQYF. DNA of the CDR3: TGTGCCAGCAGTAACAGGGGTTCCTTCCAAGAGACCCAGTACTTC.

This chain joins TRBV7-2 and TRBJ1-2; TRBD1 agrees at 7 bases. V lost 1 base to trimming and J lost 5 bases; unmatched junction nucleotides: 4. Germline V gives CDR1 SGHTA, CDR2 FQGNSA. This CDR3 comprises 14 residues. The chain's CDR3 is CASSLGGQLYGYTF. DNA of the CDR3: TGTGCCAGCAGCTTAGGGGGACAGTTATATGGCTACACCTTC.

J is TRBJ2-1 and V is TRBV28; TRBD2 agrees at 9 bases. The CDR3 loop spans 11 amino acids. CDR1 MDHEN and CDR2 SYDVKM come from the germline V gene. V trimming: 8 bases; J trimming: 14 bases; junction bases outside the gene matches: 7. CDR3 sequence: CASSSLAGEFF. For the CDR3, the DNA is TGTGCCAGCTCATCTTTAGCGGGAGAGTTCTTC.

This rearrangement joins TRBV12-3 or TRBV12-4 to TRBJ2-7, with D possibly TRBD2 on 6 matching bases. The CDR3 sequence is 12 residues long. The ends were cut back, 5 bases at V and 6 bases at J, with 11 bases in the middle. The CDR3 sequence: CASSLGGFEQYF. CDR3 nucleotides: TGTGCCAGCAGTCTGGGAGGTTTCGAGCAGTACTTC.